Listed here is a single T cell receptor (beta chain). Antigen unknown. The data are from a study of cytomegalovirus exposure and HLA in healthy donors. Study-wide results and caveats: When the data were analyzed later, several of the most significant clusters appeared to be linked to common viral pathogens.

This PCR relied on a set of 60 Vbeta primers and 13 Jbeta primers. Libraries were prepared by immunoSEQ multiplex PCR; TCRdb keeps only in-frame clonotypes and omits some of them. The listing contains tens of thousands of clones. The CDR3 extends over 14 amino acids. The chain carries TRBV12-2 and TRBJ2-7; the tabulated D call, TRBD1, remains unverified against the DNA. TRBV12-2 is flagged as a pseudogene. The sequenced sample consisted of PBMCs. The sequence was obtained from a young man in good health and CMV-seronegative. This CDR3 is CASRLEGRGLEQYF. In DNA, the CDR3 is TGTGCAAGTCGCTTAGAGGGCAGGGGGCTCGAGCAGTACTTC.